This is a list of T cell receptor beta chains from one sample in a study of early T cells in non-severe SARS-CoV-2 infection. TCRdb passed the 5' RACE reads through MiXCR, listing each CDR3 protein once. The top ten hold about 16% of the sample, which has some 64,000 distinct CDR3 sequences, less than 12% seen once. Sequencing was performed on whole blood, taken at baseline. These receptors originate from an adult who was a healthcare worker with PCR-confirmed SARS-CoV-2 infection or an uninfected control (not recorded which). CDR3s include the opening cysteine and the closing phenylalanine or tryptophan. The D gene is left open where the match is weak. Size is omitted from some rows. Given values are once, few, many or a class for expanded clones.

j_call | v_call | d_call | clone_size | cdr3_nt | cdr3_aa
TRBJ2-2 | TRBV11-2 | . | many | TGTGCCAGCAGCCCCGCCAGGGTAGACACCGGGGAGCTGTTTTTT | CASSPARVDTGELFF
TRBJ2-1 | TRBV7-3 | . | few | TGTGCCAGCAGCTTAACGTTCGGATCTGATGAGCAGTTCTTC | CASSLTFGSDEQFF
TRBJ2-1 | TRBV11-3 | . | once | TGTGCCAGCAGCTCCGCGGGGAATGAGCAGTTCTTC | CASSSAGNEQFF
TRBJ2-1 | TRBV27 | . | many | TGTGCCACCCTCAAGGGAGGTGAGCAGTTCTTC | CATLKGGEQFF
TRBJ2-3 | TRBV10-3 | . | many | TGTGCCATCAGTGAGTCTGGAGGACTACCCGGCACAGATACGCAGTATTTT | CAISESGGLPGTDTQYF
TRBJ2-2 | TRBV12-5 | TRBD1 | many | TGTGCTAGTGGTCGGATGGCGGACAGGGCGTACACCGGGGAGCTGTTTTTT | CASGRMADRAYTGELFF
TRBJ2-7 | TRBV6-2/TRBV6-3 | . | many | TGTGCCAGCAGTCCCGGTTACTCGCGGGAGCAGTACTTC | CASSPGYSREQYF
TRBJ2-3 | TRBV10-2 | TRBD2 | many | TGCGCCAGCACCGGGGCTAGCGGGAGTGGGTATACGCAGTATTTT | CASTGASGSGYTQYF
TRBJ1-5 | TRBV30 | TRBD1 | . | TGTGCCTGGACAGGGGGAAGCAATCAGCCCCAGCATTTT | CAWTGGSNQPQHF
TRBJ2-2 | TRBV28 | TRBD1 | few | TGTGCCAGCAGGAAGGACAGGGCGGGCACCGGGGAGCTGTTTTTT | CASRKDRAGTGELFF
TRBJ1-1 | TRBV29-1 | . | many | TGCAGCGTTCTTAAGGGGCTGAACACTGAAGCTTTCTTT | CSVLKGLNTEAFF
TRBJ2-1 | TRBV27 | . | . | TGTGCCAGCAGCTTACAACGGGCATACAATGAGCAGTTCTTC | CASSLQRAYNEQFF
TRBJ2-7 | TRBV3-1 | TRBD1 | . | TGTGCCAGCAGCCCCGGAGACAGGGATACCTACGAGCAGTACTTC | CASSPGDRDTYEQYF
TRBJ1-4 | TRBV10-3 | . | many | TGTGCCATCAGCCCGGGGGCTGGTGAAAAACTGTTTTTT | CAISPGAGEKLFF
TRBJ2-1 | TRBV10-3 | TRBD2 | few | TGTGCCATCACCGAAGGACTAGCGGGGGCCTACAATGAGCAGTTCTTC | CAITEGLAGAYNEQFF
TRBJ1-4 | TRBV25-1 | TRBD1 | medium-sized | TGTGCCAGCAGTGAATATTCTTGGGACAGGGGCGAAAAACTGTTTTTT | CASSEYSWDRGEKLFF
TRBJ1-5 | TRBV12-3/TRBV12-4 | TRBD1 | few | TGTGCCAGCAGTCCACCAACGCGCGGACAGGGATACCCTTATAGCAATCAGCCCCAGCATTTT | CASSPPTRGQGYPYSNQPQHF
TRBJ2-7 | TRBV28 | . | few | TGTGCCAGCAGCCTTGTTAGAGGTTACGAGCAGTACTTC | CASSLVRGYEQYF
TRBJ1-1 | TRBV11-2 | TRBD1 | few | TGTGCCAGCAGCTTAGTAACCGGGACAGAGGGTGAGGCTTTCTTT | CASSLVTGTEGEAFF
TRBJ2-1 | TRBV3-1 | TRBD2 | many | TGTGCCAGCAGCCTAGCGGGAAATGAGCAGTTCTTC | CASSLAGNEQFF
TRBJ2-3 | TRBV7-9 | . | many | TGTGCCAGCAGGGCCACGGGGAAAATCACAGATACGCAGTATTTT | CASRATGKITDTQYF
TRBJ2-6 | TRBV12-3/TRBV12-4 | TRBD1 | many | TGTGCCAGCAGTCCTCGGACAGGCTGGGTACCTGGGGCCAACGTCCTGACTTTC | CASSPRTGWVPGANVLTF
TRBJ2-7 | TRBV6-5 | . | few | TGTGCCAGCAGTTACGCCTCTACCTACGAGCAGTACTTC | CASSYASTYEQYF
TRBJ2-7 | TRBV6-2/TRBV6-3 | . | many | TGTGCCAGCAGTCAACGACTAAACTACGAGCAGTACTTC | CASSQRLNYEQYF
TRBJ2-1 | TRBV7-9 | TRBD1 | . | TGTGCCAGCCGGGGACAGGGGTGGAATGAGCAGTTCTTC | CASRGQGWNEQFF
TRBJ2-5 | TRBV5-1 | . | many | TGCGCCAGCAGCTTGGAAGAGACCCAGTACTTC | CASSLEETQYF
TRBJ2-1 | TRBV7-7 | TRBD1 | many | TGTGCTAGCAGCTCAGGGACAGGGTATGAGCAGTTCTTC | CASSSGTGYEQFF
TRBJ1-3 | TRBV28 | . | . | TGTGCCAGCAGTTTCCCGTGGGTGGGCGAGAGCTCTGGAAACACCATATATTTT | CASSFPWVGESSGNTIYF
TRBJ2-7 | TRBV6-2/TRBV6-3 | . | . | TGTGCCAGCAAAGAGTATTACGAGCAGTACTTC | CASKEYYEQYF
TRBJ2-7 | TRBV29-1 | . | few | TGCAGCGCGGACTCCTCGAGCTCCTACGAGCAGTACTTC | CSADSSSSYEQYF
TRBJ1-5 | TRBV28 | . | many | TGTGCCAGCCAAGGACAACACAATCAGCCCCAGCATTTT | CASQGQHNQPQHF
TRBJ2-7 | TRBV27 | TRBD2 | many | TGTGCCAGCAGTTTATCCCGGGGAGGACTAGACTACGAGCAGTACTTC | CASSLSRGGLDYEQYF
TRBJ2-1 | TRBV3-1 | . | many | TGTGCCAGCAGCCAGCAGCCGGACTCGTACAATGAGCAGTTCTTC | CASSQQPDSYNEQFF
TRBJ1-1 | TRBV12-3/TRBV12-4 | TRBD1 | many | TGTGCCAGCAACCCCACAATTCACGGGACAGGATGGATGAACACTGAAGCTTTCTTT | CASNPTIHGTGWMNTEAFF
TRBJ2-7 | TRBV19 | . | many | TGTGCCAGTAGTCCACAGGCGGGACCCTACTACGAGCAGTACTTC | CASSPQAGPYYEQYF
TRBJ2-3 | TRBV24-1 | TRBD2 | few | TGTGCCACCAGTGATCTCAGCGGGGCCACAGATACGCAGTATTTT | CATSDLSGATDTQYF
TRBJ2-5 | TRBV29-1 | . | few | TGCAGCGTTGTAACCCGGTCAGAGACCCAGTACTTC | CSVVTRSETQYF
TRBJ2-1 | TRBV18 | . | many | TGTGCCAGCTCACCTAACAATGAGCAGTTCTTC | CASSPNNEQFF
TRBJ2-1 | TRBV6-2/TRBV6-3 | TRBD2 | few | TGTGCCAGCAGTTTTTCTAGCGGGATCGCCTACAATGAGCAGTTCTTC | CASSFSSGIAYNEQFF
TRBJ2-7 | TRBV5-5 | TRBD1 | many | TGTGCCACCGGGACAGGGCCTCTCGAGCAGTACTTC | CATGTGPLEQYF
TRBJ2-2 | TRBV10-3 | . | few | TGTGCCATCCGAGCGCAGACCGGGGAGCTGTTTTTT | CAIRAQTGELFF
TRBJ2-7 | TRBV27 | . | many | TGTGCCAGCAGCACACGTGCCACTGGACCCTACGAGCAGTACTTC | CASSTRATGPYEQYF
TRBJ1-1 | TRBV27 | . | few | TGTGCCAGCAGTTTATCGACCGCCCGGGGGACCAACACTGAAGCTTTCTTT | CASSLSTARGTNTEAFF
TRBJ2-1 | TRBV12-3/TRBV12-4 | TRBD2 | few | TGTGCCAGCAGTTTAAGCGCGGGAGTTGACTATGAGCAGTTCTTC | CASSLSAGVDYEQFF
TRBJ2-3 | TRBV20-1 | TRBD2 | few | TGCAGTGCTACCTCGAATCGCGGGAGAGGCACAGATACGCAGTATTTT | CSATSNRGRGTDTQYF
TRBJ1-2 | TRBV27 | . | . | TGTGCCAGCAGTTCCCTTCGGGCGGGAGGCTACACCTTC | CASSSLRAGGYTF
TRBJ2-1 | TRBV5-1 | . | . | TGCGCCAGCAGCTTGAGGAGCGAGCAGCAGTTCTTC | CASSLRSEQQFF
TRBJ2-3 | TRBV7-2 | TRBD1 | few | TGTGCCAGCAGCTTAGGTTATCCCGGGACAGGGGTAAAAGATACGCAGTATTTT | CASSLGYPGTGVKDTQYF
TRBJ2-7 | TRBV29-1 | . | many | TGCAGCGTTGAAGGGACAGAAAACTACGAGCAGTACTTC | CSVEGTENYEQYF
TRBJ2-3 | TRBV28 | TRBD2 | many | TGTGCCAGCAGTAAGGCTAGCGGGAGTTTCGGCGGGTTGGATACGCAGTATTTT | CASSKASGSFGGLDTQYF
TRBJ2-3 | TRBV19 | TRBD2 | many | TGTGCCAGCGCCGGGACTAGCGGGAGGAAGAGGGGGACAGATACGCAGTATTTT | CASAGTSGRKRGTDTQYF
TRBJ2-7 | TRBV6-5 | . | many | TGTGCCAGCAGTTATCAGCGGACCTACGAGCAGTACTTC | CASSYQRTYEQYF
TRBJ2-5 | TRBV28 | TRBD2 | many | TGTGCCAGCAGTTCGCCAGTAGCGGGAAAGTACCAAGAGACCCAGTACTTC | CASSSPVAGKYQETQYF
TRBJ1-2 | TRBV4-2 | . | many | TGTGCCAGCAGCCAAGTACCTAGGGCGGCTAACTATGGCTACACCTTC | CASSQVPRAANYGYTF
TRBJ2-3 | TRBV6-2/TRBV6-3 | . | many | TGTGCCAGCAGTTACGGGGGGTTTACAGATACGCAGTATTTT | CASSYGGFTDTQYF
TRBJ2-2 | TRBV29-1 | . | few | TGCAGCGGTAGGGGGGGCGACACCGGGGAGCTGTTTTTT | CSGRGGDTGELFF
TRBJ2-7 | TRBV18 | . | many | TGTGCCAGCTCACCAACATGGCGGGAGCAAGGACAGGCACCCTACGAGCAGTACTTC | CASSPTWREQGQAPYEQYF
TRBJ1-6 | TRBV7-5 | . | few | . | CISVPEALRGGINSPLHF
TRBJ2-7 | TRBV27 | . | many | TGTGCCAGTGCCGACTCCGGGAGTTTCACCTACGAGCAGTACTTC | CASADSGSFTYEQYF
TRBJ2-4 | TRBV2 | . | few | TGTGCCAGCATGGAAGGACTAGCCAAAAACATTCAGTACTTC | CASMEGLAKNIQYF